The 7 T cell receptor beta chains reported below all come from one sample, sequenced in a study of blood T cell repertoires in COVID-19. Here immunoSEQ multiplex PCR was the method, and the copy in TCRdb shows in-frame clones only, minus some. Of under 80,000 clones listed, approximately 90% were seen once; the top ten hold around 1.5%. The sample comprised peripheral blood. The receptors here all came from a human donor in a cohort sampled during active COVID-19.

V usage is TRBV29-1 and J usage is TRBJ1-3; D is ambiguous. Germline V gives CDR1 SQVTM, CDR2 ANQGSEA. The length of the CDR3 is 13 residues. Between the trimmed V and J ends, which lost 4 bases and 3 bases, there was a span of 10 bases. The CDR3 reads CSVAGSGGNTIYF. In DNA form, the CDR3 reads TGCAGCGTTGCCGGATCGGGTGGAAACACCATATATTTT.

The chain carries TRBV11-3 and TRBJ1-1; no clear D gene. The CDR3 sequence is 13 residues long. Trimming pared 0 bases from V and 5 bases from J, leaving 7 bases between. The germline CDR1 and CDR2 sequences are SGHNT and YENEEA. CDR3 loop: CASSLEGSTEAFF. The CDR3 DNA sequence: TGTGCCAGCAGCTTAGAGGGCAGTACTGAAGCTTTCTTT.

The chain is built from TRBV10-2 and TRBJ1-2; 7 nucleotides line up with TRBD1. V trimming: 4 bases; J trimming: 4 bases; junction bases outside the gene matches: 6. This CDR3 comprises 14 residues. Germline loops: CDR1 WSHSY, CDR2 SAAADI. The CDR3 loop reads CASSVSTGAYGYTF. The CDR3 DNA is TGCGCCAGCAGTGTCTCCACAGGGGCCTATGGCTACACCTTC.

The chain combines TRBV5-4 with TRBJ2-1, with TRBD2 identical over 9 bases. Germline V lookup: CDR1 SGHNT, CDR2 YYREEE (reference sequence). The junction had 15 bases not matched to a gene; V was cut back by 5 bases and J by 9 bases. The CDR3 has 16 amino acids. The CDR3 reads CASRSALAGKGGEQFF. DNA for the CDR3: TGTGCCAGCAGGTCCGCTCTAGCGGGAAAAGGAGGTGAGCAGTTCTTC.

The chain links TRBV11-2 to TRBJ2-1; 8 nucleotides line up with TRBD2. The germline V gene encodes CDR1 SGHAT and CDR2 FQNNGV. Trimming removed 6 bases from V and 0 bases from J; junction bases left unmatched: 4. This CDR3 is 15 amino acids long. The CDR3 protein is CASRISGSSYNEQFF. The CDR3 DNA reads as TGTGCCAGCAGGATAAGCGGGAGCTCCTACAATGAGCAGTTCTTC.

V is TRBV2 and J is TRBJ1-1, with TRBD1 matching over 7 bases. V shed 6 bases and J 11 bases; nucleotides not matched to a gene: 12. The length of the CDR3 is 13 residues. Germline V lookup: CDR1 SNHLY, CDR2 FYNNEI. CDR3 bases: TGTGCCAGCAGGGTCGGACAGGAGGTAAGGGCTTTCTTT. Protein sequence: CASRVGQEVRAFF.

The V call is TRBV9, the J call TRBJ2-1, with TRBD2 matching over 7 bases. There are 14 residues in the CDR3. V dropped 6 bases and J dropped 0; count of bases not matched to a gene: 3. Germline V CDR1 and CDR2: SGDLS, YYNGEE. CDR3 nucleotide sequence: TGTGCCAGCACGGGGACTAACTCCTACAATGAGCAGTTCTTC. Translation gives CASTGTNSYNEQFF.